This T cell receptor beta chain derives from a study of T cell responses to AZD1222 COVID-19 vaccine. With respect to this clone: Its cognate antigen is unknown.

Sequencing was performed with immunoSEQ multiplex PCR; in TCRdb, only in-frame clones are kept and a portion is missing. The table lists about 55,000 clones, 60% to 80% of them singletons. The study, taken as a whole, reports: White British donors predominated, females outnumbered males, and clonal diversity was possibly underestimated. Baseline seropositivity occurred in only a handful of AZD1222 recipients. Close to half of all spike-specific TCRs reportedly target regions of the variants that are unmutated.

Trimming took 6 bases from V and 6 from J, leaving 9 bases between them. This CDR3 comprises 11 residues. From germline, CDR1 is MDHEN and CDR2 SYDVKM. V gene TRBV28 combines with J gene TRBJ2-7; a possible D gene is TRBD1 (5 bases). The TCR originated in an adult who received the AZD1222 COVID-19 vaccine. The sample in question was peripheral blood, obtained 28 days after the second AZD1222 dose. CDR3 nucleotides: TGTGCCAGCAGCCCAGGGCTCGAGCAGTACTTC. This sequence encodes CASSPGLEQYF.